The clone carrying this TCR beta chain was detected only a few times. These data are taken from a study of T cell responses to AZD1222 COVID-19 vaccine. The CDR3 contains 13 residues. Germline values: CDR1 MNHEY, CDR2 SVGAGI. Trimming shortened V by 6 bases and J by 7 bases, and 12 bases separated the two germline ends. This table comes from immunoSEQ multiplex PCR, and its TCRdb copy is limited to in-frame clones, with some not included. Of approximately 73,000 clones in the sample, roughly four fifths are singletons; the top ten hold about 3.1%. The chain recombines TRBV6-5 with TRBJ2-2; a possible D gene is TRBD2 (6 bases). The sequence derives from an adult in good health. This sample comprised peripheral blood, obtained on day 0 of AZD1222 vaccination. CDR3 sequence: CASRPTGGGELFF. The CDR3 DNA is TGTGCCAGCAGGCCTACCGGGGGCGGGGAGCTGTTTTTT.